This TCR beta chain was sequenced during a study of blood T cell repertoires in COVID-19. Study overall: PBMCs, B-cell-depleted T cells, or T cells were the source of the cDNA or gDNA that made up the material.

Assay used: immunoSEQ multiplex PCR; TCRdb lists only in-frame clones, some missing. The sample has some 390,000 clones; 85% to 90% are singletons. The CDR3 runs 16 residues. V lost 6 bases, J lost 3 bases, and 14 bases stayed unmatched. Germline V lookup: CDR1 SEHNR, CDR2 FQNEAQ (reference sequence). The TCR was taken from a man younger than 45 who had recovered from COVID-19. This rearrangement joins TRBV7-9 to TRBJ2-7; TRBD1 aligns across 7 bases. Specimen: PBMCs or T cells enriched from blood (not recorded which). This chain's CDR3 is CASRATGKVQNYEQYF. DNA of the CDR3: TGTGCCAGCAGAGCGACAGGGAAAGTGCAGAACTACGAGCAGTACTTC.